This TCR beta chain was sequenced in a study of lymphopenia after photon versus proton radiotherapy. Study observations and caveats: Under photons, naive T cells and diversity fell while effector/memory populations rose. Post-nadir diversity loss with photons came from oligoclonal expansion, particularly CD8+ Temra cells.

This clone has a handful of counts. Its antigen remains unidentified. Germline CDR1 SGDLS, CDR2 YYNGEE. The CDR3 runs 16 residues. Losses at the gene ends were 3 bases for V and 4 bases for J; bases not matched to a gene: 6. Libraries were prepared by immunoSEQ multiplex PCR; TCRdb keeps only in-frame clonotypes and omits some of them. Of approximately 24,000 clones listed, 84% are singletons. The chain joins TRBV9 to TRBJ2-2; 10 nucleotides align to TRBD1. The sequencing here drew on peripheral blood, taken from a patient treated with photon-based radiotherapy. The source is a middle-aged man with gastric cancer. The CDR3 DNA follows: TGTGCCAGCAGCGAAGGGGACAGGGGCAGCACCGGGGAGCTGTTTTTT. Translated, it gives CASSEGDRGSTGELFF.